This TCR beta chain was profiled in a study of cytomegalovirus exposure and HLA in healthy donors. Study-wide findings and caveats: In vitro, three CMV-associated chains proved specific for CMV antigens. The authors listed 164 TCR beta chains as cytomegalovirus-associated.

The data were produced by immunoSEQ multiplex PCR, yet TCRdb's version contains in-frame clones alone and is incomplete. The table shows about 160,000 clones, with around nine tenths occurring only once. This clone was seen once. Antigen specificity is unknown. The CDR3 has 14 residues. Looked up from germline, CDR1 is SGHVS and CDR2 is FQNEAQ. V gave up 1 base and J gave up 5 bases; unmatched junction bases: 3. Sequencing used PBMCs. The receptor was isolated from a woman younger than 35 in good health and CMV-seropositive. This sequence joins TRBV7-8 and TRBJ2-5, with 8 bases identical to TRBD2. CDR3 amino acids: CASSLEAGVETQYF. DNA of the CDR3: TGTGCCAGCAGCTTAGAAGCGGGAGTGGAGACCCAGTACTTC.